This TCR beta chain emerged from a study of shared T cell receptors in the human thymus. Only in-frame clones appear in the TCRdb table, and some are missing; sequencing was by immunoSEQ multiplex PCR. The table shows hundreds of thousands of clones, with more than 75% occurring only once. The CDR3 covers 14 residues. From germline, CDR1 is SGHVS and CDR2 FNYEAQ. V lost 8 bases to trimming and J lost 5 bases; unmatched junction nucleotides: 9. The same sample was also used in a study of human thymus T cells. From that report: The thymus tissue came from resections taken during corrective heart surgery.

The sample comprised thymocytes. The source is a boy under three years old with a congenital heart defect. This chain uses TRBV7-6 with TRBJ2-7; 10 nucleotides agree with TRBD1. The CDR3 DNA follows: TGTGCCAGCTCCCGGGGGGACAGGGGCCACGAGCAGTACTTC. Translating it yields CASSRGDRGHEQYF.